The 17 T cell receptor beta chains given below trace back to one sample, sequenced in a study of post-analysis software for immune sequencing data. These receptors have no identified antigens. Prepared libraries of TCR beta cDNA carried unique molecular identifiers. TCRdb re-called the PCR reads through MiXCR, storing one row per CDR3 protein. Among about half a million distinct CDR3 sequences, roughly 34% were seen once, and the ten largest hold approximately 5.4%. The study's findings and limits: Patients showed TRBV5-6, TRBV5-1 and TRBV20-1 among about five TRBV segments more frequent than in controls.

The sequencing sample was made of blood. These TCRs come from a girl aged 2-17 years with multiple sclerosis.

This clonotype appeared a few times. J is TRBJ1-2 and V is TRBV29-1, with 8 bases aligning to TRBD1. V was clipped by 6 bases and J by 3 bases; unmatched bases: 9. Germline V gene sequence: CDR1 SQVTM, CDR2 ANQGSEA. The CDR3 totals 14 residues. CDR3 residues: CSVPDRVGDYGYTF. The DNA for the CDR3 is TGCAGCGTCCCGGACAGGGTGGGAGACTATGGCTACACCTTC.

This rearrangement joins TRBV25-1 to TRBJ2-4; D is undetermined. The CDR3 loop spans 14 amino acids. Trimming pared 5 bases from V and 8 bases from J, leaving 16 bases between. Per the germline V gene, CDR1 is MGHDK and CDR2 is SYGVNS. The CDR3 DNA is TGTGCCAGCAGTCGATCAGGTTCGGAAGACATTCAGTACTTC. Its translation: CASSRSGSEDIQYF.

This sequence joins TRBV3-1 and TRBJ1-1, with D possibly TRBD1 on 5 matching bases. The germline V gene encodes CDR1 LGHDT and CDR2 YNNKEL (reference sequence). This CDR3 has 13 amino acids. Trimming cost V 4 bases and J 8 bases, with 14 bases left between them. As DNA, the CDR3 is TGTGCCAGCAGCCCCTCCTACAGGTCCGAAGCTTTCTTT. Its protein product is CASSPSYRSEAFF.

J is TRBJ1-2 and V is TRBV4-1, with D tentatively TRBD1 (5 bases). Germline-derived CDR1 and CDR2 are MGHRA and YSYEKL. The CDR3 has 14 amino acids. Deletions cut 4 bases from V and 4 bases from J, with 13 bases between. CDR3 nucleotide sequence: TGCGCCAGCAGCCTCAGGGAGAAGAGCTATGGCTACACCTTC. It is translated as CASSLREKSYGYTF.

The chain has TRBV4-1 and TRBJ1-1; unclear D gene. V was cut by 0 bases and J by 12 bases, with 23 bases left in between. The CDR3 is 16 residues long. Germline-derived CDR1 and CDR2 are MGHRA and YSYEKL. CDR3: CASSQDISPLLFTTFF. CDR3 sequence (DNA): TGCGCCAGCAGCCAAGATATTTCCCCACTCCTCTTTACGACTTTCTTT.

The chain combines TRBV20-1 with TRBJ1-4, with 9 bases matching TRBD1. V was clipped by 1 base and J by 8 bases; unmatched bases: 8. Per the germline V gene, CDR1 is DFQATT and CDR2 is SNEGSKA (reference sequence). The CDR3 contains 15 residues. CDR3 DNA sequence: TGCAGTGCTAGAGGATCGGGACAGGGTAAAGAAAAACTGTTTTTT. Translated, it gives CSARGSGQGKEKLFF.

V and J are TRBV11-2 and TRBJ1-2; possible D gene TRBD1, 5 bases. Between the trimmed V and J ends, which lost 4 bases and 8 bases, there was a span of 17 bases. The CDR3 is made up of 14 amino acids. CDR1 is SGHAT and CDR2 is FQNNGV in the germline V gene. CDR3 coding DNA: TGTGCCAGCAGCTCCCGGGACTTCGGGGTGGGCTACACCTTC. This codes for CASSSRDFGVGYTF.

This clonotype has a handful of counts. The V call is TRBV4-1, the J call TRBJ1-2; no firm D call. This CDR3 spans 17 amino acids. Germline CDR1 reads MGHRA; CDR2 reads YSYEKL. Trimming removed 4 bases at V and 0 bases at J, with 18 bases between. CDR3 bases: TGCGCCAGCAGCCTACGGGATGGGAGGAGATCTAACTATGGCTACACCTTC. This encodes CASSLRDGRRSNYGYTF.

In the case of this clonotype: This sequence may be a read error, since a much larger clone differs from it by one base. This chain connects TRBV6-5 to TRBJ2-6, with D possibly TRBD1 on 5 matching bases. The CDR3 consists of 15 residues. Germline CDR1 and CDR2: MNHEY and SVGAGI. The CDR3 DNA follows: TGTGCCAGCAGTGACGCAGGCTCTGGGGCCAACGTCCGGACTTTC. Protein sequence: CASSDAGSGANVRTF.

This clonotype was found a few times. This chain links TRBV21-1 with TRBJ1-2. TRBV21-1 is recorded as a pseudogene. The CDR3 covers 14 residues. The CDR3 sequence is CASSKPRRHDGYTF. DNA for the CDR3: TGTGCCAGCAGCAAACCAAGGAGGCACGATGGCTACACCTTC.

This clonotype was observed once. The chain links TRBV4-1 to TRBJ2-3; a possible D gene is TRBD2 (6 bases). Trimming pared 2 bases from V and 5 bases from J, leaving 14 bases between. The CDR3 loop spans 15 amino acids. Looked up from germline, CDR1 is MGHRA and CDR2 is YSYEKL. The CDR3 sequence: CASSQPSWGVDTQYF. The CDR3 nucleotides read TGCGCCAGCAGCCAACCGTCCTGGGGGGTAGATACGCAGTATTTT.

A word on this clonotype: At one end the junction does not follow the germline gene, possibly because of a read error. The CDR3 region is CATRLSGTAVYGQYF. CDR3 coding DNA: TGTGCCACCAGACTCTCCGGGACAGCGGTTTACGGGCAGTACTTC. The chain joins TRBV15 to TRBJ2-7, with 7 bases fitting TRBD1. This CDR3 is 15 amino acids long. The V gene's germline CDR1 is LNHNV and CDR2 YYDKDF (reference sequence).

As concerns this clonotype: Being one base from a much bigger clone, this may be a read error. The chain is built from TRBV7-3 and TRBJ2-3, with a tentative D call TRBD1 (5 bases). The CDR3 is made up of 14 amino acids. Per the germline V gene, CDR1 is SGHTA and CDR2 is FQGTGA. The V and J ends lost 8 bases and 2 bases respectively, with 14 bases between them. CDR3 sequence (DNA): TGTGCCAGCGGCCCTACAGGCTCCACAGATACGCAGTATTTT. Protein: CASGPTGSTDTQYF.

This chain links TRBV11-2 with TRBJ2-6; D gene ambiguous. This CDR3 contains 16 residues. In germline, CDR1 is SGHAT, CDR2 FQNNGV. Trimming pared 2 bases from V and 4 bases from J, leaving 12 bases between. The CDR3 DNA sequence: TGTGCCAGCAGCTTATTTACGGCTGCGGGGGCCAACGTCCTGACTTTC. Protein product: CASSLFTAAGANVLTF. The full variable domain, with the rest looked up from reference TRBV11-2 and TRBJ2-6, is EAGVAQSPRYKIIEKRQSVAFWCNPISGHATLYWYQQILGQGPKLLIQFQNNGVVDDSQLPKDRFSAERLKGVDSTLKIQPAKLEDSAVYLCASSLFTAAGANVLTFGAGSRLTVL.

The V and J genes are TRBV25-1 and TRBJ1-1; tentatively, D is TRBD1 (6 bases). The CDR3 loop spans 14 amino acids. Between the trimmed V and J ends, which lost 3 bases and 6 bases, there was a span of 14 bases. From germline, CDR1 is MGHDK and CDR2 SYGVNS. The CDR3 is CASSDTGKVPEAFF. In nucleotides, the CDR3 is TGTGCCAGCAGTGACACAGGGAAGGTTCCTGAAGCTTTCTTT.

There are a few counts of this clonotype. CDR3: CASSDTVLEQYF. The CDR3 DNA reads as TGTGCCAGCAGTGACACGGTTCTCGAGCAGTACTTC. This chain joins TRBV2 and TRBJ2-5; D is unresolved. The DNA end favors TRBJ2-7, so the J call may be wrong. The CDR3 has 12 residues. Germline assignment: CDR1 SNHLY and CDR2 FYNNEI.

DNA of the CDR3: TGCAGTGCTTGTTTCCTTAGCAATCAGCCCCAGCATTTT. Protein sequence: CSACFLSNQPQHF. The chain has TRBV20-1 and TRBJ1-5; D not resolved. Germline lookup yields CDR1 DFQATT and CDR2 SNEGSKA (reference sequence). With 5 bases removed from V and 0 bases from J, the gap between germline ends came to 8 bases. This CDR3 region has 13 residues.